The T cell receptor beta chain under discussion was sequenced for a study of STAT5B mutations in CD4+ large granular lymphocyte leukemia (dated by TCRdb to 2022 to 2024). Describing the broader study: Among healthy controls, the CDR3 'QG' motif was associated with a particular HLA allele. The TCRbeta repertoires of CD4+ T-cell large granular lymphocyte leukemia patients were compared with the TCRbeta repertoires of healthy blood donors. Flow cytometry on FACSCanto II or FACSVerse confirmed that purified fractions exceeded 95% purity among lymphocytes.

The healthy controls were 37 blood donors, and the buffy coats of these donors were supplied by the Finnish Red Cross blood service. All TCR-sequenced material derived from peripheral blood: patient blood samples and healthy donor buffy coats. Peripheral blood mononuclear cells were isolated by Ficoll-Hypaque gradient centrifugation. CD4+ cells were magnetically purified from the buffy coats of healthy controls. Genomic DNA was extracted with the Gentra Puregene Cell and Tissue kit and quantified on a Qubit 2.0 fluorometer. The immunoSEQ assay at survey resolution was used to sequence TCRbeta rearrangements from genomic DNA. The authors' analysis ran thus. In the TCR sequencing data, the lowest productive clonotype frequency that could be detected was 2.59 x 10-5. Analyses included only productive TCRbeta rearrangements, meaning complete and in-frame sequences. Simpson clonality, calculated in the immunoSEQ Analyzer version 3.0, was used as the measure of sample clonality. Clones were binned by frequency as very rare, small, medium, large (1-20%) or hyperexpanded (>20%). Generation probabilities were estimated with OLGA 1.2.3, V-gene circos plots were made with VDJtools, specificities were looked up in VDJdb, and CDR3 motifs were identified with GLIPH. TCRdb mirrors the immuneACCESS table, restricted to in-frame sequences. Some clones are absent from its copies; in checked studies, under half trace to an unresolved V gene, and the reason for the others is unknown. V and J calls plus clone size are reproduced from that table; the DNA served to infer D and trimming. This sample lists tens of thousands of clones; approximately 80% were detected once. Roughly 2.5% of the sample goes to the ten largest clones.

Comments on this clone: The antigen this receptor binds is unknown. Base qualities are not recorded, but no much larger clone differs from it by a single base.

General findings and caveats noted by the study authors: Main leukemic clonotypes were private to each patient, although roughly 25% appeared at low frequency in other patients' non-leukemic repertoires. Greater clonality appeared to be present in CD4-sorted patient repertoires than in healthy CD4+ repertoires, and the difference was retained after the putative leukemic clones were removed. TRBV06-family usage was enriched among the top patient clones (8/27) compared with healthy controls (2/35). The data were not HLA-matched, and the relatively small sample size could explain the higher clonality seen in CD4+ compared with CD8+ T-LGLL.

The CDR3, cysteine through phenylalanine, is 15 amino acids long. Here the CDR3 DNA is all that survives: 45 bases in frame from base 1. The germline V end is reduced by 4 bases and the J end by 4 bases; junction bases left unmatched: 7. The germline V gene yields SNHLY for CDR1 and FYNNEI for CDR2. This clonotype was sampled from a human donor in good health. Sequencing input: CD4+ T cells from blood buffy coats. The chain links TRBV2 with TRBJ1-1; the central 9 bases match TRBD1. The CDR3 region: CASSVLTGGGTEAFF. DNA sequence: TGTGCCAGCAGTGTCCTAACAGGGGGCGGCACTGAAGCTTTCTTT. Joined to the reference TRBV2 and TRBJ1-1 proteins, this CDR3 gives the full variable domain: EPEVTQTPSHQVTQMGQEVILRCVPISNHLYFYWYRQILGQKVEFLVSFYNNEISEKSEIFDDQFSVERPDGSNFTLKIRSTKLEDSAMYFCASSVLTGGGTEAFFGQGTRLTVV.